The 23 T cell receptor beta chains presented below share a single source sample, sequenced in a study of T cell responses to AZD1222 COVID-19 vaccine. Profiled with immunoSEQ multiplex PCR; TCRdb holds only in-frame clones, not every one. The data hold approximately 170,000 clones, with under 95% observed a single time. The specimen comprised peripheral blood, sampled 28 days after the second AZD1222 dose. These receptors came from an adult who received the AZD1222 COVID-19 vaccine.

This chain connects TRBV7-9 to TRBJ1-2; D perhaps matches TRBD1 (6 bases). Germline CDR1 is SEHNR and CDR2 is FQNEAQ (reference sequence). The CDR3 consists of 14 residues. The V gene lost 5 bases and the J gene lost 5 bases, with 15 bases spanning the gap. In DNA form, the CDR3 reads TGTGCCAGCAGCCGGGACACCCGGCGGTATGGCTACACCTTC. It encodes CASSRDTRRYGYTF.

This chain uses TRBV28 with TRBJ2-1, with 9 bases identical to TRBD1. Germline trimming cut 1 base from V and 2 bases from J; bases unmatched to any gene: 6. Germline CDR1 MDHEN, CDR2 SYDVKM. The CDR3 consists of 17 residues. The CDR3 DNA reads TGTGCCAGCAGTTTATTTCGACAGGGGGGTGCCTACAATGAGCAGTTCTTC. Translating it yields CASSLFRQGGAYNEQFF.

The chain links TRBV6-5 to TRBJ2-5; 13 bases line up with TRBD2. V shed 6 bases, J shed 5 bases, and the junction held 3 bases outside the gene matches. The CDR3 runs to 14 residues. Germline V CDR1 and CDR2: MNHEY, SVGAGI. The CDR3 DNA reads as TGTGCCAGCAGCGTACTAGCGGGGGGGGAGACCCAGTACTTC. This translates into CASSVLAGGETQYF.

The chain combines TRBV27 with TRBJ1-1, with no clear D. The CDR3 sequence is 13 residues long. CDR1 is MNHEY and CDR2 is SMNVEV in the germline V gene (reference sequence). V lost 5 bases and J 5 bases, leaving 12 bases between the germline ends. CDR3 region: CASSPTGWTEAFF. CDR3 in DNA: TGTGCCAGCAGTCCCACCGGGTGGACTGAAGCTTTCTTT.

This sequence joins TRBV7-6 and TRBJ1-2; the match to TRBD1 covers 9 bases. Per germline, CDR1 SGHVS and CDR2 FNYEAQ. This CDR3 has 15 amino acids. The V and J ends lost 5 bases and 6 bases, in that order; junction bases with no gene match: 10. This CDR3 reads CASSATGGLADGYTF. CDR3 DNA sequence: TGTGCCAGCAGCGCCACAGGGGGCTTAGCGGATGGCTACACCTTC.

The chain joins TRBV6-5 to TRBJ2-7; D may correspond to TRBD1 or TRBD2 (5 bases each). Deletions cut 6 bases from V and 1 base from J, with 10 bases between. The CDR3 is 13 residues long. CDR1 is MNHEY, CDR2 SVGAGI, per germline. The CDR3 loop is CASSRDRSYEQYF. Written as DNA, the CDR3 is TGTGCCAGCAGCCGGGACCGATCCTACGAGCAGTACTTC.

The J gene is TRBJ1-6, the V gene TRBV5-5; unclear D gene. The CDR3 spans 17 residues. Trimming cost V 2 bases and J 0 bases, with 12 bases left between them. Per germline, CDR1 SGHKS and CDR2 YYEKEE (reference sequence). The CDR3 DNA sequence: TGTGCCAGCAGCTTCGGAGGTCAAAGCTCCTATAATTCACCCCTCCACTTT. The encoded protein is CASSFGGQSSYNSPLHF.

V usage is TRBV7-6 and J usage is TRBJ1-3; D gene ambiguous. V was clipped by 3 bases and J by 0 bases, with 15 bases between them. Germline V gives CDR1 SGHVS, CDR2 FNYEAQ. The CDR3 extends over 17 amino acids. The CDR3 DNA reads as TGTGCCAGCAGCTTGTCCCCAGGACCCTCCTCTGGAAACACCATATATTTT. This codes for CASSLSPGPSSGNTIYF. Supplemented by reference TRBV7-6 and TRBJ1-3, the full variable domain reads GAGVSQSPRYKVTKRGQDVALRCDPISGHVSLYWYRQALGQGPEFLTYFNYEAQQDKSGLPNDRFSAERPEGSISTLTIQRTEQRDSAMYRCASSLSPGPSSGNTIYFGEGSWLTVV.

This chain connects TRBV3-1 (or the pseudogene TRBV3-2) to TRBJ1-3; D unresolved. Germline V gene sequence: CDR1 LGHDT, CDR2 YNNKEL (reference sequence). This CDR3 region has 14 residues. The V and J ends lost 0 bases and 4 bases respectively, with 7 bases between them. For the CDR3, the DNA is TGTGCCAGCAGCCAAGATGCCGCCGGAAACACCATATATTTT. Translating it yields CASSQDAAGNTIYF.

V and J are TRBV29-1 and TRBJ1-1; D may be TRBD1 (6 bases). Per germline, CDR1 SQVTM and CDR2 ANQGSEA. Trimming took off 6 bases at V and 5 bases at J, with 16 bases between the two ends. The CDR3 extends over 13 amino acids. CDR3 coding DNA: TGCAGCGTGGGGGAACAGGGAGGTACTGAAGCTTTCTTT. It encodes CSVGEQGGTEAFF.

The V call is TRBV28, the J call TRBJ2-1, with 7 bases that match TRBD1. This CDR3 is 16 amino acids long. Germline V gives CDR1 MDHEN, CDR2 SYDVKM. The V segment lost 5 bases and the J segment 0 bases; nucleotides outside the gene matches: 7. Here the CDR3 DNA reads TGTGCCAGCAGTCGATCGACAGGGAGCTCCTACAATGAGCAGTTCTTC. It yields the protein CASSRSTGSSYNEQFF.

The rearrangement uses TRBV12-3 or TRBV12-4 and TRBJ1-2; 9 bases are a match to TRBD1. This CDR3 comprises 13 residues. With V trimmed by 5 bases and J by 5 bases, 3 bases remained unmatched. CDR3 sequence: CASSPGQGYGYTF. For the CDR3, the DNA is TGTGCCAGCAGTCCGGGACAGGGTTATGGCTACACCTTC.

CDR3 DNA sequence: TGTGCCAGCACTCGGGACCATTCTGGGGCCAACGTCCTGACTTTC. This translates into CASTRDHSGANVLTF. The V call is TRBV6-5, the J call TRBJ2-6; perhaps D is TRBD1 or TRBD2 (5 bases each). The CDR3 runs to 15 residues. Trimming cost V 7 bases and J 1 base, with 11 bases left between them. Germline loops: CDR1 MNHEY, CDR2 SVGAGI.

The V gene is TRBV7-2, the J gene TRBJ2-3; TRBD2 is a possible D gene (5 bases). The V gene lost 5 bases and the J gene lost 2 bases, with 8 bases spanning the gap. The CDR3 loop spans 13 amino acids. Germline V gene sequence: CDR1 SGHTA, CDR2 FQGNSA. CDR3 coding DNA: TGTGCCAGCAGCAGGAGGTTCACAGATACGCAGTATTTT. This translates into CASSRRFTDTQYF.

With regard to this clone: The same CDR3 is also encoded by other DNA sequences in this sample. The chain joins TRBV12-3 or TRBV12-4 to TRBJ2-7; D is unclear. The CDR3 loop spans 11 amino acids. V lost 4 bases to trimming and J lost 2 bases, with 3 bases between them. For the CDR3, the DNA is TGTGCCAGCAGTTCGGCCTACGAGCAGTACTTC. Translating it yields CASSSAYEQYF.

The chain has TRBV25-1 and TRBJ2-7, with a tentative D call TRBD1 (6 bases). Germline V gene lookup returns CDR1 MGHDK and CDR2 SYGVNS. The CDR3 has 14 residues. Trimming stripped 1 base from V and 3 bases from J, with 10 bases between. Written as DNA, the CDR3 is TGTGCCAGCAGTGAATGGGACAATGTCTACGAGCAGTACTTC. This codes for CASSEWDNVYEQYF.

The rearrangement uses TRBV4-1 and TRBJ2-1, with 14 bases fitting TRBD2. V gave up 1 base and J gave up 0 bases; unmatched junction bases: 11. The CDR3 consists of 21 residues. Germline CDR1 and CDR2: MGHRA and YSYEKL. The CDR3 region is CASSQVRGLAGGRSSYNEQFF. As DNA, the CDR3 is TGCGCCAGCAGCCAAGTGCGAGGACTAGCGGGGGGCCGGAGCTCCTACAATGAGCAGTTCTTC.

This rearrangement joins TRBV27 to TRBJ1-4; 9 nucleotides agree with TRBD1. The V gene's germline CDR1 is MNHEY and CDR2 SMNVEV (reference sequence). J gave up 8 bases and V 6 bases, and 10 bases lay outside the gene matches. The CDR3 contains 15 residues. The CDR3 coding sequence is TGTGCCAGCAGCTTAGTGGACAGGGGAGGAGAAAAACTGTTTTTT. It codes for CASSLVDRGGEKLFF. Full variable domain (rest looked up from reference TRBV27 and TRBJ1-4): EAQVTQNPRYLITVTGKKLTVTCSQNMNHEYMSWYRQDPGLGLRQIYYSMNVEVTDKGDVPEGYKVSRKEKRNFPLILESPSPNQTSLYFCASSLVDRGGEKLFFGSGTQLSVL.

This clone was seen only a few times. The CDR3: CASSHLDRAGNTIYF. CDR3 nucleotide sequence: TGTGCCAGCAGCCACCTGGACAGGGCCGGAAACACCATATATTTT. The chain carries TRBV3-1 (or the pseudogene TRBV3-2) and TRBJ1-3; 8 nucleotides line up with TRBD1. The ends lost 3 bases at V and 4 bases at J; junction bases unmatched: 5. The CDR3 covers 15 residues. CDR1 LGHDT and CDR2 YNNKEL come from the germline V gene (reference sequence).

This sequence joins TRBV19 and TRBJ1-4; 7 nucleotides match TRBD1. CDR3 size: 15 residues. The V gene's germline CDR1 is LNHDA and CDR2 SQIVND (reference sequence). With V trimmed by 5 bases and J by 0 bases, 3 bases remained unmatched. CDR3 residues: CASSFGTATNEKLFF. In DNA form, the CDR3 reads TGTGCCAGTAGTTTCGGGACAGCAACTAATGAAAAACTGTTTTTT.

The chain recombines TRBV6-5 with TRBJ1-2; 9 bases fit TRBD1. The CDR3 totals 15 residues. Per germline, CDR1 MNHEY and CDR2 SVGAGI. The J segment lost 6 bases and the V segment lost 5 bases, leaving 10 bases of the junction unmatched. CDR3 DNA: TGTGCCAGCAGTCCCTACAGGGGGCGGGTAGATGGCTACACCTTC. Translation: CASSPYRGRVDGYTF.

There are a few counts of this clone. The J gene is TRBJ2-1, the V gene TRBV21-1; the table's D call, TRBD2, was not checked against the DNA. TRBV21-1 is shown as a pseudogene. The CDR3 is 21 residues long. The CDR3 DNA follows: TGTGCCAGCAGCAAAGCCGATCTGAGACTAGCGGGGCCACGCTCCTACAATGAGCAGTTCTTC. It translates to CASSKADLRLAGPRSYNEQFF.

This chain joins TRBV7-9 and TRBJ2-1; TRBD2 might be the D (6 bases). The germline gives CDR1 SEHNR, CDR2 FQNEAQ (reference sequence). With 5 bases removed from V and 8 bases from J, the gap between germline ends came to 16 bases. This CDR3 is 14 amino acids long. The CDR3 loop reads CASSRDSGGDEQFF. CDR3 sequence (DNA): TGTGCCAGCAGCCGGGACTCCGGAGGAGATGAGCAGTTCTTC. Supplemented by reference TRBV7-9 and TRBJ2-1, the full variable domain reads DTGVSQNPRHKITKRGQNVTFRCDPISEHNRLYWYRQTLGQGPEFLTYFQNEAQLEKSRLLSDRFSAERPKGSFSTLEIQRTEQGDSAMYLCASSRDSGGDEQFFGPGTRLTVL.